This T cell receptor (beta chain) stems from a study of blood T cell repertoires in COVID-19. Only in-frame clones appear in the TCRdb table, and some are missing; sequencing was by immunoSEQ multiplex PCR. The profile shows fewer than 350,000 clones, roughly 86% of them singletons. The germline V and J ends were trimmed by 4 bases and 5 bases, with 21 bases remaining between them. The length of the CDR3 is 16 residues. Germline CDR1 SGHRS, CDR2 YFSETQ. Sample: peripheral blood. This clonotype was sampled from a man aged 25 to 40 with COVID-19, enrolled during active disease. The gene calls are TRBV5-1 and TRBJ2-5; TRBD2 might be the D (6 bases). The CDR3 region is CASSPRVAGYEETQYF. CDR3 in DNA: TGCGCCAGCAGCCCCCGGGTGGCGGGATACGAGGAGACCCAGTACTTC.